Below, 15 T cell receptor beta chains from the same sample are listed, as sequenced in a study of blood T cell repertoires in COVID-19. The method was immunoSEQ multiplex PCR; TCRdb's version includes in-frame clones alone and lacks a portion of them. The table has under 500,000 clones, roughly 85% seen once. Sequencing was carried out using PBMCs or T cells enriched from blood (not recorded which). These receptors originate from a woman aged 18-29 years with acute COVID-19.

The chain uses TRBV29-1 and TRBJ2-5; TRBD2 aligns across 8 bases. This CDR3 is 12 amino acids long. After removal of 6 bases from V and 4 bases from J, the junction contained 4 bases not matched to a gene. Per germline, CDR1 SQVTM and CDR2 ANQGSEA. For the CDR3, the DNA is TGCAGCGTCGAAAGCGGGGGAGAGACCCAGTACTTC. The encoded protein is CSVESGGETQYF.

This chain joins TRBV28 and TRBJ2-1, with 9 bases fitting TRBD1. V lost 2 bases to trimming and J lost 15 bases; unmatched junction nucleotides: 8. From germline, CDR1 is MDHEN and CDR2 SYDVKM. The CDR3 has 13 amino acids. Here the CDR3 DNA reads TGTGCCAGCAGTTTACACAGGGGGCTATCAGGGTTCTTC. Its translation: CASSLHRGLSGFF.

The rearrangement uses TRBV6-1 and TRBJ2-3, with 7 bases that match TRBD2. Germline V gene data show CDR1 as MNHNS and CDR2 as SASEGT. This CDR3 is 15 amino acids long. V lost 3 bases to trimming and J lost 6 bases; unmatched junction nucleotides: 9. The CDR3 nucleotides read TGTGCCAGCAGTGACGAAAGGACTAGTTCTGATACGCAGTATTTT. It is translated as CASSDERTSSDTQYF.

This sequence joins TRBV5-6 and TRBJ2-7; the D gene is possibly TRBD1 (6 bases). Trimming took 1 base from V and 2 from J, leaving 13 bases between them. Germline CDR1 and CDR2: SGHDT and YYEEEE. The CDR3 is made up of 15 amino acids. CDR3 nucleotides: TGTGCCAGCAGCTTGCTCGACAGGCCGACCTACGAGCAGTACTTC. Its translation is CASSLLDRPTYEQYF.

CDR3 DNA sequence: TGTGCCAGCATCCGAGACAGGGGGTTTAGCTCCTATAATTCACCCCTCCACTTT. It encodes CASIRDRGFSSYNSPLHF. The genes are TRBV28 and TRBJ1-6; 9 bases fit TRBD1. Per germline, CDR1 MDHEN and CDR2 SYDVKM. CDR3 length: 18 amino acids. V lost 7 bases, J lost 0 bases, and 10 bases stayed unmatched.

This sequence joins TRBV20-1 and TRBJ2-1; possible D gene TRBD1, 6 bases. The V and J ends lost 3 bases and 5 bases respectively, with 11 bases between them. The CDR3 spans 13 residues. Germline CDR1 is DFQATT and CDR2 is SNEGSKA (reference sequence). The CDR3 sequence is CSASKGDHNEQFF. For the CDR3, the DNA is TGCAGTGCTAGTAAGGGGGATCACAATGAGCAGTTCTTC.

The chain links TRBV6-4 to TRBJ2-6; the D gene is possibly TRBD1 (5 bases). V was trimmed by 4 bases and J by 3 bases, leaving 10 bases between them. The CDR3 sequence is 15 residues long. Germline V gene sequence: CDR1 MRHNA, CDR2 SNTAGT. CDR3 DNA: TGTGCCAGCAGTGGGGGCATTAATGGGGCCAACGTCCTGACTTTC. Translation: CASSGGINGANVLTF.

V and J are TRBV5-4 and TRBJ1-2; 8 bases map to TRBD1. The CDR3 runs 15 residues. J lost 1 base, V lost 2 bases, and 4 bases had no gene match. Germline loops: CDR1 SGHNT, CDR2 YYREEE (reference sequence). The CDR3 sequence is CASSFRDRLNYGYTF. The CDR3 DNA is TGTGCCAGCAGCTTCCGGGACAGGCTTAACTATGGCTACACCTTC. Supplemented by reference TRBV5-4 and TRBJ1-2, the full variable domain reads ETGVTQSPTHLIKTRGQQVTLRCSSQSGHNTVSWYQQALGQGPQFIFQYYREEENGRGNFPPRFSGLQFPNYSSELNVNALELDDSALYLCASSFRDRLNYGYTFGSGTRLTVV.

V usage is TRBV4-1 and J usage is TRBJ2-7; D unclear. The CDR3 has 16 residues. Germline CDR1 and CDR2: MGHRA and YSYEKL. V was cut by 0 bases and J by 0 bases, with 12 bases left in between. The CDR3 spells CASSQDQAGYSYEQYF. The DNA of the CDR3 is TGCGCCAGCAGCCAAGATCAGGCAGGCTACTCCTACGAGCAGTACTTC.

The chain employs TRBV19 and TRBJ1-2; no firm D call. Between the trimmed V and J ends, which lost 7 bases and 4 bases, there was a span of 25 bases. Germline lookup yields CDR1 LNHDA and CDR2 SQIVND (reference sequence). The CDR3 consists of 17 residues. The CDR3 protein is CASTPPEGGPSFYGYTF. CDR3 nucleotides: TGTGCCAGTACCCCTCCGGAGGGAGGGCCTAGTTTCTATGGCTACACCTTC. The full variable domain, its missing parts supplied by reference TRBV19 and TRBJ1-2, is DGGITQSPKYLFRKEGQNVTLSCEQNLNHDAMYWYRQDPGQGLRLIYYSQIVNDFQKGDIAEGYSVSREKKESFPLTVTSAQKNPTAFYLCASTPPEGGPSFYGYTFGSGTRLTVV.

V gene TRBV7-8 combines with J gene TRBJ1-6, with D perhaps TRBD1 (5 bases). CDR1 is SGHVS, CDR2 FQNEAQ, per germline. This CDR3 has 15 amino acids. Between the trimmed V and J ends, which lost 6 bases and 3 bases, there was a span of 12 bases. The CDR3 loop is CASRGKDSYNSPLHF. CDR3 in DNA: TGTGCCAGCAGGGGGAAAGACAGCTATAATTCACCCCTCCACTTT.

This chain links TRBV7-2 with TRBJ2-3; D ambiguous. CDR1 is SGHTA and CDR2 is FQGNSA in the germline V gene. The ends were cut back, 1 base at V and 6 bases at J, with 14 bases in the middle. The length of the CDR3 is 15 residues. CDR3: CASSLESQMKDTQYF. The CDR3 DNA reads TGTGCCAGCAGCTTAGAGTCCCAGATGAAGGATACGCAGTATTTT.

The V call is TRBV19, the J call TRBJ2-7, with 8 bases that match TRBD1. Germline V gives CDR1 LNHDA, CDR2 SQIVND (reference sequence). The CDR3 consists of 14 residues. With V trimmed by 8 bases and J by 3 bases, 9 bases remained unmatched. The CDR3 sequence is CASGIRQGSYEQYF. The CDR3 coding sequence is TGTGCCAGTGGAATCCGACAGGGGAGCTACGAGCAGTACTTC.

The chain joins TRBV15 to TRBJ1-3; the D is unclear. Trimming removed 0 bases from V and 1 base from J, with 7 bases in between. Germline V gives CDR1 LNHNV, CDR2 YYDKDF (reference sequence). The CDR3 length is 15 residues. The CDR3 region has the DNA TGTGCCACCAGCAGAGATCGGGAATCTGGAAACACCATATATTTT. This gives the protein CATSRDRESGNTIYF.

This chain uses TRBV27 with TRBJ2-7; 7 nucleotides align to TRBD1. Losses at the gene ends were 2 bases for V and 2 bases for J; bases not matched to a gene: 6. The CDR3 loop spans 15 amino acids. Per germline, CDR1 MNHEY and CDR2 SMNVEV (reference sequence). The CDR3 region has the DNA TGTGCCAGCAGTTTAGCGCAGGGGGTAACCTACGAGCAGTACTTC. Amino acids: CASSLAQGVTYEQYF.